This paragraph covers one TCR beta chain sequence. Only one count was recorded for this clone. Its binding antigen is unknown. Base qualities are not recorded, but no much larger clone differs from it by a single base. These data belong to a study of blood T cell repertoires in COVID-19 (TCRdb year 2020). About the full investigation: Samples covering the acute and convalescent phases of COVID-19 were provided by collaborators in the United States, Italy and Spain. The prospective study material was composed of cDNA or gDNA derived from T cells, B-cell-depleted T cells, or PBMCs. The repertoires were released in a freely available public database intended as a resource for research on the immune response to SARS-CoV-2. The sample metadata nearly always contained a de-identified subject ID, COVID-19 status, age in years and sex. The samples were drawn from the first 160 participants of the ongoing ImmuneRACE study and from roughly 1,300 subjects provided by 6 global collaborators. Where available, HLA class I and class II types were taken from metadata supplied by the sample provider and were not determined by assay-based typing. Subjects who had been exposed to COVID-19, were actively infected with it, or had recovered from it provided the deeply sampled blood TCRbeta repertoires that made up the dataset.

From the cysteine up to the phenylalanine, the CDR3 has a length of 15 residues. Of all the DNA, just the CDR3 is kept, 45 bases in frame from base 1. Cut back by 0 bases and 4 bases, the V and J ends lie 10 bases apart. From a lookup of the germline V gene (reference sequence), CDR1 and CDR2 are LNHNV and YYDKDF. At one collaborating source in Seattle, patients were enrolled during active infection and were followed longitudinally through the course of disease. The collaborating institutions used their own protocols to collect whole blood in K2EDTA tubes. Collaborator samples were shipped for TCRbeta analysis as frozen whole blood, isolated PBMCs, or DNA extracted from either sample type. What the authors observed across the whole study: The amount of clinical and demographic metadata varied by source and participant and was provided uncurated.

TCRbeta CDR3 regions were amplified from genomic DNA using the immunoSEQ Assay, a bias-controlled multiplex PCR. The source study handled its data this way. The number of nucleated cells in each sample was estimated from the amplification of reference gene primers within the assay. To quantify the absolute abundance of each unique TCRbeta CDR3 rearrangement, sequence reads were collapsed and filtered. Productive Simpson clonality was computed per sample as the square root of Simpson's diversity index over productive rearrangements. TCRdb obtained this table from immuneACCESS and retained in-frame rearrangements with V and J assigned. These tables miss some clones; where compared with another copy, unresolved V genes account for less than half of the shortfall, and the remainder is unexplained. Clonal size and the V and J genes are those of that table, whereas D and trimming came from the DNA. Recorded for this sample are a few hundred thousand clones; roughly 90% of them occurred a single time. Of the sample, approximately 3% is held by the ten largest clones.

This receptor was obtained from a woman aged 25 to 39 with COVID-19, enrolled during active disease. The sample consisted of peripheral blood. The chain is encoded by TRBV15 joined to TRBJ2-1; the D gene is perhaps TRBD1, from 5 matching bases. The nucleotides are TGTGCCACCAGCAGAGAGACAGCCCCTTACAATGAGCAGTTCTTC. This encodes CATSRETAPYNEQFF.